The source of this T cell receptor beta chain is a study of T cell changes during pregnancy in multiple sclerosis (dated by TCRdb to the late 2010s). About the investigation overall: The study looked at changes in the T cell repertoire across pregnancy in women with multiple sclerosis.

Regarding this clone: What antigen it recognizes has not been identified. The input lacks base qualities; no much larger clone sits a single base away.

CDR1 and CDR2 are read off the germline V gene as LGHNA and YNFKEQ. Clipping removes 0 bases from V and 6 bases from J, with 7 as the unmatched junction base count. The CDR3 numbers 17 residues from cysteine through phenylalanine. Of the read, only the CDR3 DNA is kept; its 51 bases are in frame from base 1. Libraries came from the immunoSEQ multiplex PCR assay. Sourced from immuneACCESS, this table was stored by TCRdb with only in-frame sequences that have V and J called. A share of the clones is absent; for the studies checked, an unresolved V gene accounts for under half, and the remainder has no known explanation. For this sample the table gives roughly 30,000 clones, of which around nine tenths were detected only once. Approximately 0.69% of the sample is held by the ten biggest clonotypes.

Here the sequenced sample was CD4+ T cells from peripheral blood mononuclear cells, taken in the first trimester of pregnancy. The sequence links TRBV4-2 to TRBJ2-2; the central 10 bases match TRBD2. The TCR originated in a female donor in good health, enrolled as a control in a pregnancy study. The CDR3 region has the sequence CASSQDSSGGVAGELFF. The DNA is TGTGCCAGCAGCCAAGATAGCAGCGGGGGGGTAGCCGGGGAGCTGTTTTTT.